A single sample gave rise to the 4 T cell receptor beta chains below, sequenced in a study of blood T cell repertoires in COVID-19. TCRdb's copy holds only in-frame clones and misses some; the assay was immunoSEQ multiplex PCR. The sample lists over 100,000 clones; around 88% were seen once. Sequencing was carried out using peripheral blood. These receptors all come from a man in his forties or fifties with acute or convalescent COVID-19.

CDR3 bases: TGTGCCAGCTCAGCAGGGGCCTTTCAGCCCCAGCATTTT. Amino acids: CASSAGAFQPQHF. The V call is TRBV19, the J call TRBJ1-5; tentatively, D is TRBD1 (6 bases). CDR1 and CDR2 from the germline V gene are LNHDA and SQIVND (reference sequence). Trimming pared 9 bases from V and 6 bases from J, leaving 15 bases between. The CDR3 sequence is 13 residues long.

The chain recombines TRBV5-1 with TRBJ1-2; D possibly corresponds to TRBD1 (6 bases). The CDR3 contains 14 residues. From germline, CDR1 is SGHRS and CDR2 YFSETQ. Trimming pared 0 bases from V and 9 bases from J, leaving 15 bases between. CDR3 protein: CASSLGVGQFRYTF. The CDR3 DNA reads TGCGCCAGCAGCTTGGGAGTGGGACAATTCCGCTACACCTTC.

The chain has TRBV9 and TRBJ2-5; perhaps TRBD2 as D (5 bases). The CDR3 consists of 13 residues. Trimming pared 6 bases from V and 7 bases from J, leaving 16 bases between. The germline V gene has CDR1 SGDLS and CDR2 YYNGEE. In nucleotides, the CDR3 is TGTGCCAGCAAAGGAGAGACTATGGGGACCCAGTACTTC. Its translation is CASKGETMGTQYF. Looking up the rest from reference TRBV9 and TRBJ2-5 gives the full variable domain: DSGVTQTPKHLITATGQRVTLRCSPRSGDLSVYWYQQSLDQGLQFLIQYYNGEERAKGNILERFSAQQFPDLHSELNLSSLELGDSALYFCASKGETMGTQYFGPGTRLLVL.

V is TRBV7-3 and J is TRBJ1-1, with 9 bases matching TRBD1. The CDR3 spans 15 residues. The germline V gene has CDR1 SGHTA and CDR2 FQGTGA. V dropped 2 bases and J dropped 4; count of bases not matched to a gene: 5. The CDR3 coding sequence is TGTGCCAGCAGCTTATTGGGACAGGGAACCACTGAAGCTTTCTTT. Encoded protein: CASSLLGQGTTEAFF.